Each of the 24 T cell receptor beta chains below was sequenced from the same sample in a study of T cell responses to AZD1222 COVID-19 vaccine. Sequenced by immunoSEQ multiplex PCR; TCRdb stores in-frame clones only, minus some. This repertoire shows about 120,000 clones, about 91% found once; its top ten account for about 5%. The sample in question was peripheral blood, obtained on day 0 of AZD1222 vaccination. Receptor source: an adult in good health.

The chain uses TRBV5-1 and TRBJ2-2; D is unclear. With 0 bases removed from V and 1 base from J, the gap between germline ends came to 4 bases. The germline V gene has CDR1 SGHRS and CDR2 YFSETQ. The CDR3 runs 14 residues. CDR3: CASSLAGNTGELFF. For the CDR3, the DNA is TGCGCCAGCAGCTTGGCAGGGAACACCGGGGAGCTGTTTTTT.

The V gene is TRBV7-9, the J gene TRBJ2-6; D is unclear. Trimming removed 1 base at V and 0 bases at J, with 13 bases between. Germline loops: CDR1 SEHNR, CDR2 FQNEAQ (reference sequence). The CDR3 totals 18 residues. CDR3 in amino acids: CASSLEGGRISGANVLTF. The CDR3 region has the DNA TGTGCCAGCAGCTTAGAAGGTGGACGGATCTCTGGGGCCAACGTCCTGACTTTC.

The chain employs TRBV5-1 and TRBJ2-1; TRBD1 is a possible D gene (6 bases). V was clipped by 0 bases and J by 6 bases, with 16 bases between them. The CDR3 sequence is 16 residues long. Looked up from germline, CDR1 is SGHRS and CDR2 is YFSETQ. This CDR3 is CASSLDRDPPRNEQFF. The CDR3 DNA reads TGCGCCAGCAGCTTGGACAGGGACCCCCCCCGCAATGAGCAGTTCTTC. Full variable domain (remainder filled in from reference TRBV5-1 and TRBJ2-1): KAGVTQTPRYLIKTRGQQVTLSCSPISGHRSVSWYQQTPGQGLQFLFEYFSETQRNKGNFPGRFSGRQFSNSRSEMNVSTLELGDSALYLCASSLDRDPPRNEQFFGPGTRLTVL.

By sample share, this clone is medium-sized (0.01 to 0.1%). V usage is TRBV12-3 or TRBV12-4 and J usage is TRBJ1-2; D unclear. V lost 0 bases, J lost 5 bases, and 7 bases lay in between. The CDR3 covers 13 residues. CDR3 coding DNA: TGTGCCAGCAGTTTAGCGCCCAGTTATGGCTACACCTTC. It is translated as CASSLAPSYGYTF.

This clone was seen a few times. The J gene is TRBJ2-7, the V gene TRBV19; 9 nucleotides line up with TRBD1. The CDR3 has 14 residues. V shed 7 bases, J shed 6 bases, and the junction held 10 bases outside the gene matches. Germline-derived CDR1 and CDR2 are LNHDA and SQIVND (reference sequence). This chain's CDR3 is CASTSGTGRTEQYF. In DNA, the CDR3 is TGTGCCAGTACCTCCGGGACAGGGAGAACCGAGCAGTACTTC.

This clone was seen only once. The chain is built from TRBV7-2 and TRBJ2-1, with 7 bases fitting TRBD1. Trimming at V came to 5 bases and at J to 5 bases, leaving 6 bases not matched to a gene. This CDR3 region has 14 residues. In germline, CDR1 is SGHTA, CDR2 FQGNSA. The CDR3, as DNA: TGTGCCAGCAGCGCACTCGGGACAGACAATGAGCAGTTCTTC. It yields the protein CASSALGTDNEQFF.

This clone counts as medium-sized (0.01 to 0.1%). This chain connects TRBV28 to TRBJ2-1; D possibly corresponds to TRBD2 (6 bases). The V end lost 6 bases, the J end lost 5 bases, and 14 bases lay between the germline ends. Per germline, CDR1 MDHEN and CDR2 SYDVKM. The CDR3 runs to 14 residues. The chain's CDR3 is CASRWAGLNNEQFF. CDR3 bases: TGTGCCAGCAGATGGGCAGGACTAAACAATGAGCAGTTCTTC.

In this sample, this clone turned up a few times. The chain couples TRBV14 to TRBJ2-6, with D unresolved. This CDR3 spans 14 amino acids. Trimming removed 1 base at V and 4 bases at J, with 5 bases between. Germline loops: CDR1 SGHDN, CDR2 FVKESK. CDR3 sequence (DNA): TGTGCCAGCAGCCAAGCGTCAGGGGCCAACGTCCTGACTTTC. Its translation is CASSQASGANVLTF.

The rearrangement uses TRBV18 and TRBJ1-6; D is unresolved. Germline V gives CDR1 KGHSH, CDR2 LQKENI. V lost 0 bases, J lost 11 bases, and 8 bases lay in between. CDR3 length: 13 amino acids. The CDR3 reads CASSPPGSPPLHF. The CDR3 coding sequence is TGTGCCAGCTCACCACCGGGGAGCCCACCCCTCCACTTT.

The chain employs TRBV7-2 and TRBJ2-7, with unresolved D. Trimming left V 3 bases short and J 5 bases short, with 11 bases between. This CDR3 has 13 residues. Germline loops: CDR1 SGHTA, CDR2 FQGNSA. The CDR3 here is CASSLTGNHEQYF. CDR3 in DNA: TGTGCCAGCAGCTTGACGGGTAACCACGAGCAGTACTTC.

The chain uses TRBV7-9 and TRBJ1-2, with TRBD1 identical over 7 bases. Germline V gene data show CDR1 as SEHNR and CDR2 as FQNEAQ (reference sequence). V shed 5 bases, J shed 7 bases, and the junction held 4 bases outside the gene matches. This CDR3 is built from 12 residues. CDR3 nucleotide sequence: TGTGCCAGCAGCCAAGGGGGCGGTGGCTACACCTTC. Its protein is CASSQGGGGYTF.

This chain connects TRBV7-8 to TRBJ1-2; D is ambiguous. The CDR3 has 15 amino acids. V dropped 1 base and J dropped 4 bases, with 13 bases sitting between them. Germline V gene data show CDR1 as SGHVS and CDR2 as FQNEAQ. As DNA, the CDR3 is TGTGCCAGCAGCTTAGGGGCGGTAACCTCCTATGGCTACACCTTC. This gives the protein CASSLGAVTSYGYTF. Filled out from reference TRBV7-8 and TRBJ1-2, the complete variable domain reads GAGVSQSPRYKVAKRGQDVALRCDPISGHVSLFWYQQALGQGPEFLTYFQNEAQLDKSGLPSDRFFAERPEGSVSTLKIQRTQQEDSAVYLCASSLGAVTSYGYTFGSGTRLTVV.

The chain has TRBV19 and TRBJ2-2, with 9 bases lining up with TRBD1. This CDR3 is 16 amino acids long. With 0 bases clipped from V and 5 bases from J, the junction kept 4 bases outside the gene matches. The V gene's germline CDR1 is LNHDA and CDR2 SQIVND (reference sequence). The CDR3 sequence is CASSIEGQGITGELFF. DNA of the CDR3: TGTGCCAGTAGTATAGAAGGACAGGGGATTACCGGGGAGCTGTTTTTT. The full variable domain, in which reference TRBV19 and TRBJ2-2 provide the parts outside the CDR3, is DGGITQSPKYLFRKEGQNVTLSCEQNLNHDAMYWYRQDPGQGLRLIYYSQIVNDFQKGDIAEGYSVSREKKESFPLTVTSAQKNPTAFYLCASSIEGQGITGELFFGEGSRLTVL.

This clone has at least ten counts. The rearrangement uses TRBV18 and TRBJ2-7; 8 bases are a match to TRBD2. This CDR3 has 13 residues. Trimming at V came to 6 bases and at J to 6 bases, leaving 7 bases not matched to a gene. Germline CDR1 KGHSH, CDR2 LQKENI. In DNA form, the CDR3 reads TGTGCCAGCTCCCCTCGGGGGGGGAGCGAGCAGTACTTC. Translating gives CASSPRGGSEQYF.

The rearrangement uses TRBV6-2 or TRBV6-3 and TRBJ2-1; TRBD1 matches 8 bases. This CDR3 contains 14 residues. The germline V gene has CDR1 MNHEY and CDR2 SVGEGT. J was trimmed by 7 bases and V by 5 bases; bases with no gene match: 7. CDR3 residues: CASSQGAGWNEQFF. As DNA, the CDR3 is TGTGCCAGCAGTCAGGGGGCGGGGTGGAATGAGCAGTTCTTC.

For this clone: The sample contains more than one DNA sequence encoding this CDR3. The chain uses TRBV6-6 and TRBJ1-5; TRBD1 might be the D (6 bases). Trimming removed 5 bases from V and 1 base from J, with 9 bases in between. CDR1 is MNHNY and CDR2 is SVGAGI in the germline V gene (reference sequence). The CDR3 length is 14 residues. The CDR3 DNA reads TGTGCCAGCAGTAGGGGGGGGAGCAATCAGCCCCAGCATTTT. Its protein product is CASSRGGSNQPQHF.

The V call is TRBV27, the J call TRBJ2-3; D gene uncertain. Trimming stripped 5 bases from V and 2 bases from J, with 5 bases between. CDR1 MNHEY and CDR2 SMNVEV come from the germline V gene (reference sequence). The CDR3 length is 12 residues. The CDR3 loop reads CASSPDTDTQYF. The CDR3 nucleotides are TGTGCCAGCAGTCCTGACACAGATACGCAGTATTTT.

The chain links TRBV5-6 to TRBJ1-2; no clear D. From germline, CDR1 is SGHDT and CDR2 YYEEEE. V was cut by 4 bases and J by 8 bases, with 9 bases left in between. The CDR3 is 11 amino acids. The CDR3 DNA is TGTGCCAGCAGCGCCTGGGGAGGCTACACCTTC. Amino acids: CASSAWGGYTF. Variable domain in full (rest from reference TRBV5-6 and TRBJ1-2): DAGVTQSPTHLIKTRGQQVTLRCSPKSGHDTVSWYQQALGQGPQFIFQYYEEEERQRGNFPDRFSGHQFPNYSSELNVNALLLGDSALYLCASSAWGGYTFGSGTRLTVV.

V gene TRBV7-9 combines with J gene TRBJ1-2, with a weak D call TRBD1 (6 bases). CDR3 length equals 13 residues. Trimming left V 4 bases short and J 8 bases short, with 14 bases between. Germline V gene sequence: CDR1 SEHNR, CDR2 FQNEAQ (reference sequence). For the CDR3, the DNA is TGTGCCAGCAGCTCACAGGGACGTGGGGGCTACACCTTC. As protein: CASSSQGRGGYTF.

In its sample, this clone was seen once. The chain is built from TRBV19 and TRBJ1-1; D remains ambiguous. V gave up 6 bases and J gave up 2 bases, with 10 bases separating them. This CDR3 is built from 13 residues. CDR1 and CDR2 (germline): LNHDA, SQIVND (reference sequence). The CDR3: CASSPLSNTEAFF. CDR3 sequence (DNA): TGTGCCAGTAGCCCACTGTCTAACACTGAAGCTTTCTTT.

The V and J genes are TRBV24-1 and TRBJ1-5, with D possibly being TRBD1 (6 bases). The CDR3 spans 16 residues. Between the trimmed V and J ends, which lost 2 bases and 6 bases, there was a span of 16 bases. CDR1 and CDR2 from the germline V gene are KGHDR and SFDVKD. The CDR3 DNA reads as TGTGCCACCAGTGATTCGGTTGGGGGCCCCGGTCAGCCCCAGCATTTT. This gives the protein CATSDSVGGPGQPQHF.

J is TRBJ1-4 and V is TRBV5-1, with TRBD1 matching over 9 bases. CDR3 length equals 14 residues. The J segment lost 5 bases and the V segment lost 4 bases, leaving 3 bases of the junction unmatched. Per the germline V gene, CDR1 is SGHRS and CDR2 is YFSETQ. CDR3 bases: TGCGCCAGCAGCACCGGGACAGGGAATGAAAAACTGTTTTTT. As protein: CASSTGTGNEKLFF.

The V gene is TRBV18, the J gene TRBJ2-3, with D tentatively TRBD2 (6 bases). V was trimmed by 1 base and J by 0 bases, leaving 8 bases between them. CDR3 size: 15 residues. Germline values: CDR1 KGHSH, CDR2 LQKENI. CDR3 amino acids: CASSPRRDSTDTQYF. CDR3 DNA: TGTGCCAGCTCACCACGGCGGGATAGCACAGATACGCAGTATTTT.

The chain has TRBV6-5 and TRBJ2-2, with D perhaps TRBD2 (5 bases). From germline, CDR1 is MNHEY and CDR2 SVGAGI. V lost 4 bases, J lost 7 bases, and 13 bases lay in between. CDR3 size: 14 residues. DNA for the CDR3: TGTGCCAGCAGTTCGAGACGGGGAGTCGGGGAGCTGTTTTTT. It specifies CASSSRRGVGELFF.